A selection of T cell receptor beta chains follows, all from one sample in a study of blood T cell repertoires in COVID-19. Using immunoSEQ multiplex PCR, the repertoire was profiled, and TCRdb retains in-frame clones only, with some absent. The sample shows roughly 130,000 clones, approximately 84% of them seen only once. Sequenced material: PBMCs or T cells enriched from blood (not recorded which). Receptors were obtained from a woman in her 50s with acute COVID-19. The CDR3 runs from the conserved cysteine through the conserved F or W. Fields, in order: clone size, J gene, V gene, D gene, CDR3 protein, CDR3 DNA. A D gene is named only where the DNA matches it firmly. A row's size may be missing; if present it is once, few, many or a size class.

NA | TRBJ2-1 | TRBV11-3 | TRBD2 | CASSLTSGSTEQFF | TGTGCCAGCAGCTTGACTAGCGGGAGTACTGAGCAGTTCTTC
NA | TRBJ2-1 | TRBV15 | TRBD2 | CATSRDKTSGGNEQFF | TGTGCCACCAGCAGAGATAAAACTAGCGGAGGCAATGAGCAGTTCTTC
few | TRBJ1-1 | TRBV2 | NA | CASSEERPGRSEAFF | TGTGCCAGCAGTGAGGAACGGCCAGGTCGCTCTGAAGCTTTCTTT
NA | TRBJ2-5 | TRBV7-2 | NA | CASSNSIQETQYF | TGTGCCAGCAGCAACTCAATTCAAGAGACCCAGTACTTC
NA | TRBJ2-5 | TRBV14 | TRBD1 | CASSQEDRATQYF | TGTGCCAGCAGCCAGGAGGACAGGGCGACCCAGTACTTC
NA | TRBJ1-5 | TRBV12-3/TRBV12-4 | TRBD1 | CASSRQGYQPQHF | TGTGCCAGCAGTCGACAGGGTTATCAGCCCCAGCATTTT
NA | TRBJ2-1 | TRBV7-3 | NA | CASSSSVNEQFF | TGTGCCAGCAGCTCCTCTGTCAATGAGCAGTTCTTC
NA | TRBJ2-7 | TRBV7-2 | NA | CASSRDGQPYEQYF | TGTGCCAGCAGCCGCGACGGACAGCCCTACGAGCAGTACTTC
NA | TRBJ2-1 | TRBV9 | TRBD2 | CASSANPGLAAGGEQFF | TGTGCCAGCAGCGCCAATCCAGGACTAGCGGCCGGGGGGGAGCAGTTCTTC
once | TRBJ1-1 | TRBV10-3 | NA | CAISERGTEAFF | TGTGCCATCAGTGAACGGGGCACTGAAGCTTTCTTT
NA | TRBJ1-6 | TRBV19 | TRBD1 | CASRPPGQGNSPLHF | TGTGCCAGTAGGCCTCCCGGACAGGGTAATTCACCCCTCCACTTT
NA | TRBJ1-5 | TRBV12-3/TRBV12-4 | NA | CASSLSVTQPQHF | TGTGCCAGCAGTTTAAGCGTGACTCAGCCCCAGCATTTT
NA | TRBJ2-1 | TRBV3-1/TRBV3-2 | NA | CASSHIREPQSEQFF | TGTGCCAGCAGCCACATTCGGGAGCCTCAAAGTGAGCAGTTCTTC
many | TRBJ2-1 | TRBV4-1 | NA | CASSSPGSYNEQFF | TGCGCCAGCAGTAGCCCCGGGAGCTACAATGAGCAGTTCTTC
NA | TRBJ1-4 | TRBV2 | NA | CASSAGQRTNEKLFF | TGTGCCAGCAGCGCCGGACAGCGAACTAATGAAAAACTGTTTTTT
NA | TRBJ1-5 | TRBV20-1 | NA | CSKPGQLPQHF | TGCAGTAAACCGGGACAATTGCCCCAGCATTTT
NA | TRBJ1-2 | TRBV2 | NA | CASSEKTDSNGYTF | TGTGCCAGCAGTGAAAAGACAGATAGTAATGGCTACACCTTC
NA | TRBJ1-2 | TRBV5-3 | NA | CARSLSLGDYGYTF | TGTGCCAGAAGCTTATCTCTGGGAGACTATGGCTACACCTTC
NA | TRBJ2-1 | TRBV30 | NA | CAWSETLLGGEQFF | TGTGCCTGGAGCGAAACCCTACTAGGAGGTGAGCAGTTCTTC
NA | TRBJ2-3 | TRBV19 | NA | CASSIGTGMESDTQYF | TGTGCCAGTAGTATTGGTACGGGAATGGAATCAGATACGCAGTATTTT
NA | TRBJ2-1 | TRBV15 | TRBD2 | CATSSGSYNEQFF | TGTGCCACCTCAAGCGGGAGTTACAATGAGCAGTTCTTC
NA | TRBJ1-4 | TRBV5-1 | TRBD1 | CASSLRQGAEKLFF | TGCGCCAGCAGCCTAAGACAGGGGGCAGAAAAACTGTTTTTT
NA | TRBJ2-5 | TRBV5-4 | NA | CASSSGIGGGQETQYF | TGTGCCAGCAGCTCGGGGATAGGGGGAGGGCAAGAGACCCAGTACTTC
NA | TRBJ1-1 | TRBV5-1 | NA | CASSLEAGFTEAFF | TGCGCCAGCAGCTTGGAGGCAGGGTTCACTGAAGCTTTCTTT
NA | TRBJ2-2 | TRBV12-3/TRBV12-4 | NA | CASSLQGPGELFF | TGTGCCAGCAGTTTACAGGGTCCCGGGGAGCTGTTTTTT
NA | TRBJ1-1 | TRBV28 | TRBD1 | CASSFGWTGGWTEAFF | TGTGCCAGCAGTTTTGGATGGACAGGGGGGTGGACTGAAGCTTTCTTT
NA | TRBJ1-2 | TRBV5-1 | TRBD1 | CASSGAGQNLYGYTF | TGCGCCAGCAGCGGTGCGGGACAGAACCTCTATGGCTACACCTTC
NA | TRBJ2-5 | TRBV6-5 | TRBD2 | CASRTSGRSETQYF | TGTGCCAGCAGGACTAGCGGGAGATCGGAGACCCAGTACTTC
few | TRBJ1-3 | TRBV7-8 | NA | CASSFTGDTIYF | TGTGCCAGCAGCTTTACGGGGGACACCATATATTTT
NA | TRBJ2-1 | TRBV19 | NA | CASSIDSSSYNEQFF | TGTGCCAGTAGTATTGACAGCAGCTCCTACAATGAGCAGTTCTTC
NA | TRBJ1-6 | TRBV9 | TRBD1 | CASSAEGSLTGQNSPLHF | TGTGCCAGCAGCGCCGAGGGGTCCTTGACAGGGCAAAATTCACCCCTCCACTTT
once | TRBJ2-2 | TRBV9 | NA | CASSPLPTGELFF | TGTGCCAGCAGCCCCCTACCCACCGGGGAGCTGTTTTTT
NA | TRBJ2-2 | TRBV9 | TRBD2 | CASSVGAAGVNTGELFF | TGTGCCAGCAGCGTAGGGGCAGCGGGAGTGAACACCGGGGAGCTGTTTTTT
NA | TRBJ2-3 | TRBV11-3 | NA | CASSRRGRVRGDTQYF | TGTGCCAGCAGCCGAAGGGGGAGGGTCAGAGGGGATACGCAGTATTTT
NA | TRBJ1-5 | TRBV2 | NA | CASRPQGNSNQPQHF | TGTGCCAGCAGACCTCAGGGGAATAGCAATCAGCCCCAGCATTTT
NA | TRBJ1-5 | TRBV2 | NA | CASTPGRGINQPQHF | TGTGCCAGCACCCCTGGGAGGGGCATCAATCAGCCCCAGCATTTT
NA | TRBJ2-3 | TRBV30 | TRBD2 | CAWSHTSGTTTDTQYF | TGTGCCTGGAGTCATACTAGCGGGACGACCACAGATACGCAGTATTTT
NA | TRBJ1-6 | TRBV27 | TRBD1 | CASSLTGFGQGANSPLHF | TGTGCCAGCAGTTTAACCGGTTTCGGACAGGGGGCGAATTCACCCCTCCACTTT
once | TRBJ2-5 | TRBV5-8 | TRBD1 | CASMGTLLRGETQYF | TGTGCCAGCATGGGAACACTACTCAGGGGGGAGACCCAGTACTTC
few | TRBJ2-3 | TRBV19 | NA | CASSRLGEADTQYF | TGTGCCAGTAGTAGGCTAGGGGAAGCGGATACGCAGTATTTT
NA | TRBJ2-4 | TRBV15 | NA | CATRSSGNIQYF | TGTGCCACCAGGAGTAGCGGAAACATTCAGTACTTC
NA | TRBJ2-1 | TRBV7-3 | NA | CASSSGLPVGDEQFF | TGTGCCAGCAGCTCAGGACTCCCCGTCGGGGATGAGCAGTTCTTC
NA | TRBJ1-4 | TRBV5-4 | NA | CASSLMGQGSEKLFF | TGTGCCAGCAGCTTGATGGGCCAGGGCAGTGAAAAACTGTTTTTT
few | TRBJ1-1 | TRBV14 | NA | CASSQTYAEAFF | TGTGCCAGCAGCCAGACTTACGCTGAAGCTTTCTTT
NA | TRBJ1-2 | TRBV7-3 | TRBD1 | CASSLDRGSEGYTF | TGTGCCAGCAGCCTCGACAGGGGAAGTGAGGGCTACACCTTC
NA | TRBJ1-1 | TRBV27 | TRBD1 | CASRLGQDRTEAFF | TGTGCCAGCAGGCTGGGACAGGATCGCACTGAAGCTTTCTTT
NA | TRBJ1-3 | TRBV12-5 | NA | CASGGTVNSGNTIYF | TGTGCTAGTGGTGGAACAGTTAACTCTGGAAACACCATATATTTT
NA | TRBJ1-5 | TRBV27 | TRBD1 | CASSDTGGDQPQHF | TGTGCCAGCAGTGATACAGGGGGCGATCAGCCCCAGCATTTT
NA | TRBJ2-3 | TRBV6-2/TRBV6-3 | TRBD1 | CASSSRDRLTDTQYF | TGTGCCAGCAGTTCCCGGGACAGGCTCACAGATACGCAGTATTTT
once | TRBJ2-1 | TRBV5-1 | NA | CASSSDSYNEQFF | TGCGCCAGCAGCAGCGACTCCTACAATGAGCAGTTCTTC
NA | TRBJ2-7 | TRBV7-9 | NA | CASSFSTVSSYEQYF | TGTGCCAGCAGCTTTTCAACGGTTAGCTCCTACGAGCAGTACTTC
NA | TRBJ1-2 | TRBV5-6 | TRBD1 | CASSSGTVDFNYGYTF | TGTGCCAGCAGCTCCGGGACAGTGGACTTTAACTATGGCTACACCTTC
NA | TRBJ2-1 | TRBV2 | NA | CASSERQRMPFF | TGTGCCAGCAGTGAAAGGCAGCGTATGCCGTTCTTC
NA | TRBJ1-3 | TRBV9 | NA | CASSVAQSPGIGNTIYF | TGTGCCAGCAGCGTAGCTCAAAGCCCGGGAATAGGAAACACCATATATTTT